Below, one T cell receptor (beta chain) is given with its context. This clonotype has a handful of counts. Its binding antigen is unknown. No much larger clone exists at a distance of one base, and base qualities are not known. TCR cDNA was synthesized by 5'RACE template switching, which introduced a universal primer site and unique molecular identifiers. Priming of cDNA synthesis was performed from both the TCR alpha and TCR beta constant segments. Libraries were amplified in two PCR steps, with sample barcodes and sequencing adapters added in the second step. Sequencing of libraries was done on Illumina HiSeq 2500 (2x100 bp) or NovaSeq (2x150 bp). On the study's bioinformatics: Demultiplexing of reads and collapsing into UMI consensus sequences were performed with MIGEC, and V(D)J alignment was carried out with MiXCR. Using edgeR on replicate PBMC samples, clonotypes were called vaccine-responding if FDR was below 0.01 and the log2 fold change was above 5 up to day 15. Bulk clonotypes were assigned CD4 or CD8 identity according to which sequenced CD4 or CD8 repertoire held them at higher abundance. The public reads were run again by TCRdb, first through fastp at Q25 and then through MiXCR, and only productive beta chains were kept. Rows matching on CDR3 protein sequence are summarized as one entry with the most common DNA and genes. The V and J calls and clone size come from TCRdb's table, not from the authors' own analysis. Present in this sample are about 340,000 distinct CDR3 sequences, over 8% of which were seen just once. The ten largest clonotypes hold roughly 18% of the sample.

The sample is drawn from a study of T cells after yellow fever vaccination (dated by TCRdb to the late 2010s). Regarding the research as a whole: Libraries from fractions with low cell numbers were prepared with the SMART-Seq v4 Ultra Low Input RNA kit. Bulk TCR alpha and beta repertoires were sequenced longitudinally to track T-cell clones before and after primary and booster YFV17D yellow fever vaccination. Two healthy male donors made up the cohort, one aged 18 to 29 years and the other aged 30 to 39 years. Bulk PBMC replicates and cell subsets were isolated from blood drawn at multiple timepoints before and after both primary and secondary immunization. General study outcomes and caveats: Most clones expanded after primary vaccination were re-detected after the booster (96% of CD4 and approximately 88% of CD8), suggesting broad memory maintenance. The secondary T-cell response was weaker than the primary response but faster, peaking on day 5 instead of day 15. Because only two donors were included in the study, the extent to which the findings can be generalized is limited. A small fraction of clonotypes appeared in both the CD4 and CD8 compartments, likely as a result of convergent recombination. FACS-sorted repertoires could contain abundant contaminating clonotypes from the bulk population, so computational filtering was required.

Inclusive of the bounding cysteine and phenylalanine, the CDR3 is 16 residues long. This entry keeps only the CDR3 DNA: 48 bases, framed from base 1. Deletion took 4 bases off V and 2 bases off J, with a span of 16 bases between the germline ends. From the germline V gene (reference sequence), CDR1 is SEHNR and CDR2 is FQNEAQ. Explained via the paper, the treatment or condition label denotes: live attenuated yellow fever vaccine strain. At each blood-draw timepoint, two biological replicates of bulk PBMCs were collected. A standard Ficoll-Paque protocol was used to isolate PBMCs from peripheral blood. RNA was extracted with TriZol from bulk PBMCs, CD4 and CD8 fractions, and dextramer-positive and dextramer-negative fractions.

The TCR comes from a man aged 18 to 35 who received the YFV17D yellow fever vaccine. The sequence links TRBV7-9 to TRBJ2-3; matching of 5 bases hints at TRBD2 as the D gene. The specimen was PBMCs, collected on the day of the first yellow fever vaccination. The DNA is TGTGCCAGCAGCTCTGGAGGAGACTGGGACACAGATACGCAGTATTTT. This gives the protein CASSSGGDWDTDTQYF. With the rest looked up from the reference TRBV7-9 and TRBJ2-3 genes rather than sequenced, the full variable domain is DTGVSQNPRHKITKRGQNVTFRCDPISEHNRLYWYRQTLGQGPEFLTYFQNEAQLEKSRLLSDRFSAERPKGSFSTLEIQRTEQGDSAMYLCASSSGGDWDTDTQYFGPGTRLTVL.